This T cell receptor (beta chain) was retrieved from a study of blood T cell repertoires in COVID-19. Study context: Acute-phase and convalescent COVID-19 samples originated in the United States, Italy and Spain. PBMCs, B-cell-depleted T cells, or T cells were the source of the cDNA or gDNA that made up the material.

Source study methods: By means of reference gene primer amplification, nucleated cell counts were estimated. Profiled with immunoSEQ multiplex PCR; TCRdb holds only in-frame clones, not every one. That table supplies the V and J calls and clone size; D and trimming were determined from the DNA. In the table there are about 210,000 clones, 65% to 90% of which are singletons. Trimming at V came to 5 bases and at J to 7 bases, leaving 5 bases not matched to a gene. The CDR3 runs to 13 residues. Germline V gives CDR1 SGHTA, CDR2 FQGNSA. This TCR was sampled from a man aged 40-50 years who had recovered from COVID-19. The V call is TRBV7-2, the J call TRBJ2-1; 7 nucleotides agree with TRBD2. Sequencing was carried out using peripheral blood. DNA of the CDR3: TGTGCCAGCAGCAAGACTAGCTGGAATGAGCAGTTCTTC. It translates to CASSKTSWNEQFF.